This TCR beta chain was captured in a study of blood T cell repertoires in COVID-19. CDR1 SGHVS and CDR2 FQNEAQ come from the germline V gene. Trimming stripped 1 base from V and 3 bases from J, with 6 bases between. The CDR3 consists of 14 residues. Sequencing used immunoSEQ multiplex PCR; TCRdb keeps in-frame clones, though not all of them. Of under 170,000 clones in the sample, roughly 87% are singletons; the top ten hold roughly 4.5%. The clonotype originates from a woman aged 55-69 years with active or convalescent COVID-19. The chain combines TRBV7-8 with TRBJ2-2; the D is unclear. Sequences were obtained from peripheral blood. For the CDR3, the DNA is TGTGCCAGCAGCTTAGTCCTCGACACCGGGGAGCTGTTTTTT. This gives the protein CASSLVLDTGELFF.